This T cell receptor (beta chain) was recorded in a study of blood T cell repertoires in COVID-19. The wider study: Sources were T cells, B-cell-depleted T cells, or PBMCs; the material itself was cDNA or gDNA.

Profiled with immunoSEQ multiplex PCR; TCRdb holds only in-frame clones, not every one. Of about 160,000 clones in the sample, about 92% were seen once. CDR1 is MNHEY and CDR2 is SVGAGI in the germline V gene. The CDR3 spans 13 residues. Trimming removed 1 base at V and 0 bases at J, with 3 bases between. This receptor was obtained from a woman aged 60-75 years with COVID-19, enrolled during active disease. The chain carries TRBV6-5 and TRBJ1-1; D uncertain. Sequencing was done on a sample of peripheral blood. As DNA, the CDR3 is TGTGCCAGCAGTTACTACTTGAACACTGAAGCTTTCTTT. Translation gives CASSYYLNTEAFF.